These 21 T cell receptor beta chains were all obtained from the same sample, sequenced in a study of CD8 T cells in ankylosing spondylitis (dated by TCRdb to between 2016 and 2019). Study-wide conclusions, independent of this receptor: Blood from ankylosing spondylitis patients appeared to be characterized by a TCR beta motif composed of eight or nine highly homologous amino acid variants.

Their antigens remain unidentified. Libraries were made using 5' RACE. The data were produced on an Illumina HiSeq 2500. The public sequencing data were trimmed at Q25 with fastp and processed into clonotypes with MiXCR by TCRdb, which kept only in-frame beta chains. One record per CDR3 amino acid sequence lists the most common genes and DNA. The sample table holds about 800,000 distinct CDR3 sequences, of which 10% to 15% were seen once. 0.51% of the sample is in the top ten clones. Sequencing was carried out using blood, either unsorted or a sorted T cell fraction (not recorded which). These receptors were taken from a male donor with ankylosing spondylitis.

This clonotype was detected many times. The rearrangement uses TRBV5-1 and TRBJ2-3; D gene ambiguous. This CDR3 contains 14 residues. The ends were cut back, 0 bases at V and 0 bases at J, with 5 bases in the middle. The germline gives CDR1 SGHRS, CDR2 YFSETQ. This CDR3 reads CASSLVRSTDTQYF. The CDR3 nucleotides read TGCGCCAGCAGCTTGGTCCGGAGCACAGATACGCAGTATTTT.

This clonotype was seen a handful of times. The rearrangement links TRBV6-2 or TRBV6-3 to TRBJ1-1, with a weak D call TRBD1 (6 bases). CDR3 length: 14 amino acids. Trimming left V 5 bases short and J 5 bases short, with 15 bases between. CDR1 and CDR2 (germline): MNHEY, SVGEGT. The CDR3 reads CASSPDRSGTEAFF. The CDR3 coding sequence is TGTGCCAGCAGTCCCGACAGGTCGGGGACTGAAGCTTTCTTT.

This clonotype has at least ten counts. V usage is TRBV4-2 and J usage is TRBJ2-1, with D perhaps TRBD2 (7 bases). V lost 0 bases to trimming and J lost 0 bases, with 12 bases between them. Germline CDR1 LGHNA, CDR2 YNFKEQ. This CDR3 region has 17 residues. CDR3 in amino acids: CASSQEGGGSSYNEQFF. The CDR3 DNA follows: TGTGCCAGCAGCCAAGAGGGAGGGGGGAGCTCCTACAATGAGCAGTTCTTC.

This clonotype was observed at least ten times. V is TRBV20-1 and J is TRBJ1-5; D is uncertain. The CDR3 loop spans 12 amino acids. V lost 5 bases and J 0 bases, leaving 5 bases between the germline ends. Germline CDR1 is DFQATT and CDR2 is SNEGSKA (reference sequence). CDR3 in amino acids: CSAVYSNQPQHF. The DNA of the CDR3 is TGCAGTGCTGTCTATAGCAATCAGCCCCAGCATTTT.

The chain uses TRBV20-1 and TRBJ2-5; 15 bases line up with TRBD2. CDR1 is DFQATT, CDR2 SNEGSKA, per germline (reference sequence). V lost 3 bases, J lost 5 bases, and 13 bases stayed unmatched. CDR3 length: 18 residues. The CDR3 coding sequence is TGCAGTGCTAGGGGGACTAGCGGGAGGAAAATTGGGGCGGAGACCCAGTACTTC. Translated: CSARGTSGRKIGAETQYF.

The genes are TRBV18 and TRBJ1-1; 7 positions agree with TRBD1. The trim removed 6 bases at V and 1 base at J, leaving 8 bases unmatched. Germline V gene data show CDR1 as KGHSH and CDR2 as LQKENI. The length of the CDR3 is 15 residues. CDR3 residues: CASSGTDGGNTEAFF. CDR3 bases: TGTGCCAGCTCTGGGACAGATGGGGGGAACACTGAAGCTTTCTTT.

A few counts support this clonotype. V gene TRBV30 combines with J gene TRBJ2-1, with 10 bases that match TRBD1. CDR3 size: 14 residues. V lost 4 bases, J lost 8 bases, and 8 bases stayed unmatched. Germline V gene data show CDR1 as GTSNPN and CDR2 as SVGIG (reference sequence). The CDR3 region has the DNA TGTGCCTGGATCCGGGGACAGGGGCCGTATGAGCAGTTCTTC. Translation: CAWIRGQGPYEQFF.

The chain links TRBV5-6 to TRBJ2-7, with D tentatively TRBD1 (5 bases). Germline CDR1 is SGHDT and CDR2 is YYEEEE. Trimming pared 7 bases from V and 2 bases from J, leaving 10 bases between. This CDR3 contains 12 residues. CDR3 nucleotides: TGTGCCAGCGCCAGACAGACCTACGAGCAGTACTTC. Its translation is CASARQTYEQYF.

At least ten counts were recorded for this clonotype. The rearrangement joins TRBV7-2 to TRBJ2-1; no firm D call. V lost 7 bases, J lost 5 bases, and 9 bases lay in between. The CDR3 contains 12 residues. Germline V gene lookup returns CDR1 SGHTA and CDR2 FQGNSA. CDR3 in DNA: TGTGCCAGCACCCTTGGGAACAATGAGCAGTTCTTC. Its translation is CASTLGNNEQFF. The full variable domain, in which reference TRBV7-2 and TRBJ2-1 provide the parts outside the CDR3, is GAGVSQSPSNKVTEKGKDVELRCDPISGHTALYWYRQSLGQGLEFLIYFQGNSAPDKSGLPSDRFSAERTGGSVSTLTIQRTQQEDSAVYLCASTLGNNEQFFGPGTRLTVL.

This clonotype was observed a few times. The rearrangement links TRBV29-1 to TRBJ2-1, with 8 bases identical to TRBD2. The CDR3 has 12 amino acids. The ends lost 6 bases at V and 10 bases at J; junction bases unmatched: 8. Germline-derived CDR1 and CDR2 are SQVTM and ANQGSEA. CDR3 nucleotide sequence: TGCAGCGTACTAGCGGCAGCGGAGGAGCAGTTCTTC. Its translation: CSVLAAAEEQFF.

The chain has TRBV29-1 and TRBJ1-2, with D tentatively TRBD1 (5 bases). This CDR3 region has 11 residues. Germline V gene data show CDR1 as SQVTM and CDR2 as ANQGSEA. With 7 bases removed from V and 4 bases from J, the gap between germline ends came to 10 bases. CDR3 coding DNA: TGCAGCGCCTCGGGGCCCTATGGCTACACCTTC. Translated, it gives CSASGPYGYTF.

This clonotype has only a few counts. The chain couples TRBV7-9 to TRBJ2-1; D is undetermined. V was cut by 6 bases and J by 7 bases, with 7 bases left in between. The germline gives CDR1 SEHNR, CDR2 FQNEAQ (reference sequence). The CDR3 totals 11 residues. The DNA of the CDR3 is TGTGCCAGCAGTAAGGAAAATGAGCAGTTCTTC. Residues: CASSKENEQFF.

The V gene is TRBV5-1, the J gene TRBJ1-1, with unresolved D. Trimming pared 4 bases from V and 0 bases from J, leaving 7 bases between. Looked up from germline, CDR1 is SGHRS and CDR2 is YFSETQ. This CDR3 has 13 residues. The CDR3 DNA reads TGCGCCAGCAGCATGGACTTGAACACTGAAGCTTTCTTT. Encoded protein: CASSMDLNTEAFF.

The CDR3 bases are TGTGCCAGCAGCTCAAATGGGGTAGCAACTAATGAAAAACTGTTTTTT. Its translation: CASSSNGVATNEKLFF. The genes are TRBV7-2 and TRBJ1-4; no reliable D call. The CDR3 runs to 16 residues. V gave up 4 bases and J gave up 0 bases, with 12 bases separating them. The germline V gene encodes CDR1 SGHTA and CDR2 FQGNSA.

V usage is TRBV5-4 and J usage is TRBJ2-1; TRBD1 matches 8 bases. V lost 0 bases, J lost 9 bases, and 8 bases stayed unmatched. CDR1 is SGHNT, CDR2 YYREEE, per germline (reference sequence). The CDR3 is made up of 15 amino acids. CDR3 sequence (DNA): TGTGCCAGCAGCTTGGGGGCAGGGGGCTGGGGTGAGCAGTTCTTC. Its protein is CASSLGAGGWGEQFF.

This clonotype was recorded a few times. This chain uses TRBV4-3 with TRBJ2-7; TRBD2 matches at 7 bases. Germline assignment: CDR1 LGHNA and CDR2 YSLEER. The CDR3 is 13 amino acids. Unmatched junction bases numbered 5, after V lost 4 bases and J lost 5 bases. The CDR3 reads CASSLEAGDEQYF. Written as DNA, the CDR3 is TGCGCCAGCAGCCTCGAGGCGGGGGACGAGCAGTACTTC.

This sequence joins TRBV2 and TRBJ2-3, with 9 bases fitting TRBD2. The CDR3 length is 14 residues. Trimming at V came to 3 bases and at J to 5 bases, leaving 3 bases not matched to a gene. Germline CDR1 and CDR2: SNHLY and FYNNEI. The CDR3: CASSEDSGGDTQYF. For the CDR3, the DNA is TGTGCCAGCAGTGAGGATAGCGGGGGAGATACGCAGTATTTT.

There are many counts of this clonotype. This chain joins TRBV10-3 and TRBJ2-1; 15 bases are a match to TRBD2. The trim removed 3 bases at V and 0 bases at J, leaving 9 bases unmatched. This CDR3 region has 20 residues. Germline-derived CDR1 and CDR2 are ENHRY and SYGVKD. The CDR3 is CAISDPFGLAGGPSYNEQFF. CDR3 coding DNA: TGTGCCATCAGTGATCCATTTGGACTAGCGGGGGGGCCCTCCTACAATGAGCAGTTCTTC.

The table lists this clonotype with a few counts. J is TRBJ2-5 and V is TRBV20-1; D uncertain. Trimming shortened V by 6 bases and J by 1 base, and 15 bases separated the two germline ends. Per the germline V gene, CDR1 is DFQATT and CDR2 is SNEGSKA (reference sequence). This CDR3 comprises 14 residues. CDR3 sequence reads: CSALTDWAQETQYF. The CDR3 coding sequence is TGCAGTGCCCTTACCGACTGGGCCCAAGAGACCCAGTACTTC.

There are a few counts of this clonotype. The CDR3 loop reads CASSLLLKRNEQFF. Here the CDR3 DNA reads TGTGCCAGCAGCTTACTTTTGAAACGCAATGAGCAGTTCTTC. The chain couples TRBV28 to TRBJ2-1; D not certain. CDR1 is MDHEN and CDR2 is SYDVKM in the germline V gene. The CDR3 contains 14 residues. Trimming removed 6 bases at V and 6 bases at J, with 15 bases between. Supplemented by reference TRBV28 and TRBJ2-1, the full variable domain reads DVKVTQSSRYLVKRTGEKVFLECVQDMDHENMFWYRQDPGLGLRLIYFSYDVKMKEKGDIPEGYSVSREKKERFSLILESASTNQTSMYLCASSLLLKRNEQFFGPGTRLTVL.

The chain joins TRBV20-1 to TRBJ1-6; the D is unclear. Germline CDR1 DFQATT, CDR2 SNEGSKA (reference sequence). V lost 0 bases, J lost 7 bases, and 13 bases lay in between. This CDR3 region has 15 residues. The chain's CDR3 is CSAREWATGNSPLHF. CDR3 DNA sequence: TGCAGTGCTAGAGAGTGGGCCACGGGCAATTCACCCCTCCACTTT.